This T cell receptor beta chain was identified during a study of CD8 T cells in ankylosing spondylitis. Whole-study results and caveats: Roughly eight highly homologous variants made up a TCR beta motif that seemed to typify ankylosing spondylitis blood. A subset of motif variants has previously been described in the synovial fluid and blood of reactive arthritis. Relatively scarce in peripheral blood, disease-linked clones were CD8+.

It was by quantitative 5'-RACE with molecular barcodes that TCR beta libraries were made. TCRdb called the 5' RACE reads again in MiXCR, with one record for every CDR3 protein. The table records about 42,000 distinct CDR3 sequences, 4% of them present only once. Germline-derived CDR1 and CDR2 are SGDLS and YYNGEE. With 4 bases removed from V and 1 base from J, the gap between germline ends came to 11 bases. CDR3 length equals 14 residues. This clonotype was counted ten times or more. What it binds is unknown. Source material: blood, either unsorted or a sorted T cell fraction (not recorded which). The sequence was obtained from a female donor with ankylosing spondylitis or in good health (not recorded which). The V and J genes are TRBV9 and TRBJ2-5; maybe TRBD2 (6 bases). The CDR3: CASSHWDFQETQYF. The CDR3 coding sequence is TGTGCCAGCAGCCATTGGGACTTCCAAGAGACCCAGTACTTC.